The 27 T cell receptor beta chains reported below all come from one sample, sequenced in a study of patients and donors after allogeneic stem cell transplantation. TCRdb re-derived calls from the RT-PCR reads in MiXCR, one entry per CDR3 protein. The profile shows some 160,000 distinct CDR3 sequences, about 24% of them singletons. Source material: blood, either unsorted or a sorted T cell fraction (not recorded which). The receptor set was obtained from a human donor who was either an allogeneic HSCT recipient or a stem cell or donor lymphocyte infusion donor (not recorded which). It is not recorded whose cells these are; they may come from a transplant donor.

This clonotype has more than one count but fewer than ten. This chain's CDR3 is CAISDTSGGNQPQHF. DNA for the CDR3: TGTGCCATCAGTGACACCTCGGGGGGCAATCAGCCCCAGCATTTT. The chain links TRBV10-3 to TRBJ1-5, with a tentative D call TRBD1 (5 bases). Germline V gene data show CDR1 as ENHRY and CDR2 as SYGVKD. The germline V and J ends were trimmed by 3 bases and 2 bases, with 11 bases remaining between them. CDR3 length equals 15 residues.

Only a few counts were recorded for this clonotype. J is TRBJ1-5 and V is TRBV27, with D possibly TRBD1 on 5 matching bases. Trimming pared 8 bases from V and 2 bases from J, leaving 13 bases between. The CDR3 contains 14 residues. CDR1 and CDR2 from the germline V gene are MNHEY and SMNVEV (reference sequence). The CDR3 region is CASSIQGGNQPQHF. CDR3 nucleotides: TGTGCCAGCTCAATCCAGGGAGGCAATCAGCCCCAGCATTTT.

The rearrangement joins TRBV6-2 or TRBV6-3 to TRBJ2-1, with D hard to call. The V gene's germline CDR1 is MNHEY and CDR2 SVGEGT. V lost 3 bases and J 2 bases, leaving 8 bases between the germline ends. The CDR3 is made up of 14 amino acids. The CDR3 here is CASSYPVAYNEQFF. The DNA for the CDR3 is TGTGCCAGCAGTTATCCAGTGGCCTACAATGAGCAGTTCTTC.

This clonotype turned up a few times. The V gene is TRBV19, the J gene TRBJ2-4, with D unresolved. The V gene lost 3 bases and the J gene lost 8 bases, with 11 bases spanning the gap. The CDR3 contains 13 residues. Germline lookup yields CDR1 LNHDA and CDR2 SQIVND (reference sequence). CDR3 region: CASSIEYRDIQYF. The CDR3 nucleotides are TGTGCCAGTAGTATCGAATACCGTGACATTCAGTACTTC.

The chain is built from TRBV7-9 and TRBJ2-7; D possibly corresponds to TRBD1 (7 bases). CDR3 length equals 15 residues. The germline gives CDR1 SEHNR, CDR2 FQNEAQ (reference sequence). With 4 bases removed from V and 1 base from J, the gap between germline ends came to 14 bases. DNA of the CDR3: TGTGCCAGCAGCTCGGGGGACAGCGAATCCTACGAGCAGTACTTC. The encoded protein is CASSSGDSESYEQYF.

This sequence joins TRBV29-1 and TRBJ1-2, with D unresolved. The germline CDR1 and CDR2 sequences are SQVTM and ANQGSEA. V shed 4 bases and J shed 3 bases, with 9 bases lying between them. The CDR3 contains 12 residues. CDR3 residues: CSVVGNDYGYTF. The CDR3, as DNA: TGCAGCGTTGTCGGGAACGACTATGGCTACACCTTC.

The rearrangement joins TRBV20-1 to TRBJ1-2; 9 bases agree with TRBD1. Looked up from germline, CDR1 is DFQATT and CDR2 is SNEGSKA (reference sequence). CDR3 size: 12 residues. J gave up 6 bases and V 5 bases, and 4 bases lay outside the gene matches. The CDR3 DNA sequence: TGCAGTGCTCCGGACAGGGGCGATGGCTACACCTTC. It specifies CSAPDRGDGYTF.

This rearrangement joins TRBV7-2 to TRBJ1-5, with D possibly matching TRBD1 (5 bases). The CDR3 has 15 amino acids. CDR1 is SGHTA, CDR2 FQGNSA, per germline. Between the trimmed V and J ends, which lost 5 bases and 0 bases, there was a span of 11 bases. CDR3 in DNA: TGTGCCAGCAGCCCGTGGGGGAATAGCAATCAGCCCCAGCATTTT. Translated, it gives CASSPWGNSNQPQHF.

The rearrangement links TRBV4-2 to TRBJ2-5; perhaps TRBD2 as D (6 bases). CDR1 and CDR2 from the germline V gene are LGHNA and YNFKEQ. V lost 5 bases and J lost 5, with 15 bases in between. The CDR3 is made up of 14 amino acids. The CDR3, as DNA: TGTGCCAGCAGCACGCACCTAGGAGGGGAGACCCAGTACTTC. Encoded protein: CASSTHLGGETQYF.

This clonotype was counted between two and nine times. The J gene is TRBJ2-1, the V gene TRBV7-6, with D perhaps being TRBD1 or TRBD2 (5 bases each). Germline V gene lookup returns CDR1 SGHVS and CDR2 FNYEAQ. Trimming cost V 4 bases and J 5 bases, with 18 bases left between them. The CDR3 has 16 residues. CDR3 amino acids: CASSSVWGRGHNEQFF. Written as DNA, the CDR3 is TGTGCCAGCAGCTCCGTATGGGGGAGAGGACACAATGAGCAGTTCTTC.

The CDR3 sequence is CATSTRTRATDTQYF. CDR3 DNA: TGTGCCACCAGCACCAGGACTAGGGCTACAGATACGCAGTATTTT. The V call is TRBV15, the J call TRBJ2-3, with TRBD2 matching over 7 bases. This CDR3 has 15 amino acids. Germline loops: CDR1 LNHNV, CDR2 YYDKDF (reference sequence). Germline trimming cut 4 bases from V and 3 bases from J; bases unmatched to any gene: 7.

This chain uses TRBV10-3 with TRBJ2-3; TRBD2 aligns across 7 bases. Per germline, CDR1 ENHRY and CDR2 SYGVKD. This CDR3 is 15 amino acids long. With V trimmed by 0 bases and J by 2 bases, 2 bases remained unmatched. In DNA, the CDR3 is TGTGCCATCAGTGAGTCTGGGACTACCACAGATACGCAGTATTTT. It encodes CAISESGTTTDTQYF.

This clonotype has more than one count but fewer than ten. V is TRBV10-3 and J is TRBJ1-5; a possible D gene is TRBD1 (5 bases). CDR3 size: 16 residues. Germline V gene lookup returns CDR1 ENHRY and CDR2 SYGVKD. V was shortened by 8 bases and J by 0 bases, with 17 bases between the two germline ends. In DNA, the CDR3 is TGTGCCATCGGGGGAGTCGACATAGATAGCAATCAGCCCCAGCATTTT. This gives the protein CAIGGVDIDSNQPQHF.

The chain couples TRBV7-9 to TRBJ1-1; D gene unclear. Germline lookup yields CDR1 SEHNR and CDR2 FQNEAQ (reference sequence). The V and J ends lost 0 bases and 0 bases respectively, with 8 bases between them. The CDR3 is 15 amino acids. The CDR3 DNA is TGTGCCAGCAGCTTAGCCGGACTCATGAACACTGAAGCTTTCTTT. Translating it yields CASSLAGLMNTEAFF.

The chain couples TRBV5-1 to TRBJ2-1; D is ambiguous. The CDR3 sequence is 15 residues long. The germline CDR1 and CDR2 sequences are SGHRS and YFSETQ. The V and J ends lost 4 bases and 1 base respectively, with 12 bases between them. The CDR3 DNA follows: TGCGCCAGCAGCCCGGACGGCCGGTCCTACAATGAGCAGTTCTTC. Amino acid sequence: CASSPDGRSYNEQFF.

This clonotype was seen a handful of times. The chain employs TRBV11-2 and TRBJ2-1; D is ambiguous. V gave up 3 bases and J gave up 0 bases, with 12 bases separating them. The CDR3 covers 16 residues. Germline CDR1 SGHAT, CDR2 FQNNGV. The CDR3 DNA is TGTGCCAGCAGCTTTTATTGGCGGAGCTCCTACAATGAGCAGTTCTTC. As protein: CASSFYWRSSYNEQFF.

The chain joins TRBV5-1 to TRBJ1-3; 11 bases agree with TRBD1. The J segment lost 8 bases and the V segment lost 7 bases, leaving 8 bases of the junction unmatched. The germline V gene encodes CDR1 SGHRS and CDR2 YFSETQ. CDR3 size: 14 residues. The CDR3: CASGQGAIKDTIYF. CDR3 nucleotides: TGCGCCAGCGGACAGGGGGCGATTAAGGACACCATATATTTT.

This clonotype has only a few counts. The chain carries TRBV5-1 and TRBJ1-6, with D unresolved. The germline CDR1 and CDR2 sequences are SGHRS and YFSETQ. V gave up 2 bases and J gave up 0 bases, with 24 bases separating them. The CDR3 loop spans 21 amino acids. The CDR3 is CASSFSGLFIGQSSYNSPLHF. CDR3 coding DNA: TGCGCCAGCAGCTTCTCCGGCTTGTTTATCGGGCAGAGCTCCTATAATTCACCCCTCCACTTT.

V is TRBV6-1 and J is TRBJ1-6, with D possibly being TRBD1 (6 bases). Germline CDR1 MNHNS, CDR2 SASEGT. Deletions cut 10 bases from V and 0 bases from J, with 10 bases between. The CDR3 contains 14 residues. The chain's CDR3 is CATNRASYNSPLHF. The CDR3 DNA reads TGTGCCACCAACAGGGCCTCCTATAATTCACCCCTCCACTTT.

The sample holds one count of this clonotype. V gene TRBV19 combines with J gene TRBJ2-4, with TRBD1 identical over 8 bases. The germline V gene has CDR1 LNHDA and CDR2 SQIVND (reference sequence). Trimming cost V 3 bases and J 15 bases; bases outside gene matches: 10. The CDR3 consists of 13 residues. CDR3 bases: TGTGCCAGTAGTATTGGGGTTACAGGGGGTTCGTACTTC. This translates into CASSIGVTGGSYF. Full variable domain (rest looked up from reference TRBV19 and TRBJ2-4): DGGITQSPKYLFRKEGQNVTLSCEQNLNHDAMYWYRQDPGQGLRLIYYSQIVNDFQKGDIAEGYSVSREKKESFPLTVTSAQKNPTAFYLCASSIGVTGGSYFGAGTRLSVL.

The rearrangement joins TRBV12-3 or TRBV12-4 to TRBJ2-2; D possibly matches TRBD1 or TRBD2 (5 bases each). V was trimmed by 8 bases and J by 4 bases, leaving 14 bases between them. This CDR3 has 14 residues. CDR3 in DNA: TGTGCCAGCTCGGGGCAGCTGGGCACCGGGGAGCTGTTTTTT. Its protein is CASSGQLGTGELFF.

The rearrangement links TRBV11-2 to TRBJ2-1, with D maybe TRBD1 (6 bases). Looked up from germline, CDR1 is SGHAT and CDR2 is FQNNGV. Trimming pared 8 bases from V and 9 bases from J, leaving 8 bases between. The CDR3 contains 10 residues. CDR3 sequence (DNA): TGTGCCAGCCGCAGGGGTGAGCAGTTCTTC. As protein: CASRRGEQFF. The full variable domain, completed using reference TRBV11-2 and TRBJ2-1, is EAGVAQSPRYKIIEKRQSVAFWCNPISGHATLYWYQQILGQGPKLLIQFQNNGVVDDSQLPKDRFSAERLKGVDSTLKIQPAKLEDSAVYLCASRRGEQFFGPGTRLTVL.

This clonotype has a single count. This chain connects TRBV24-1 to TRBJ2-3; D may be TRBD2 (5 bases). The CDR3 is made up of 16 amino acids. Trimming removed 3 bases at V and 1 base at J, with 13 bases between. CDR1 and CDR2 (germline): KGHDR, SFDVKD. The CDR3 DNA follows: TGTGCCACCAGTGATCCAACTAGGGTCGGCACAGATACGCAGTATTTT. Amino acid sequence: CATSDPTRVGTDTQYF.

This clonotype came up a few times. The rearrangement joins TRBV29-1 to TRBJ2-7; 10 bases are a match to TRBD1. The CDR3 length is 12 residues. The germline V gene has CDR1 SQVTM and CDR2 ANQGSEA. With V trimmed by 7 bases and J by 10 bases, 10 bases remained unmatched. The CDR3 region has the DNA TGCAGCGGAAGACAGGGGGCCGAGCAACAGTACTTC. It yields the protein CSGRQGAEQQYF.

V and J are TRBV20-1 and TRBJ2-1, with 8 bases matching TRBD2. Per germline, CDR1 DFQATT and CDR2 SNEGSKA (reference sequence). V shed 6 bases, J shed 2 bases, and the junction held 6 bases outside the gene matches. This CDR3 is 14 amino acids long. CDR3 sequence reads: CSALRGLAYNEQFF. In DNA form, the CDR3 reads TGCAGTGCCCTCCGGGGACTAGCCTACAATGAGCAGTTCTTC.

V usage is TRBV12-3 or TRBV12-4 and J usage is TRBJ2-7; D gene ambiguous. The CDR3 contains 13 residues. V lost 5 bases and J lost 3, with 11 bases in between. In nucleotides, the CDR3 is TGTGCCAGCAGTCCGGGTTTAGGCTACGAGCAGTACTTC. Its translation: CASSPGLGYEQYF.

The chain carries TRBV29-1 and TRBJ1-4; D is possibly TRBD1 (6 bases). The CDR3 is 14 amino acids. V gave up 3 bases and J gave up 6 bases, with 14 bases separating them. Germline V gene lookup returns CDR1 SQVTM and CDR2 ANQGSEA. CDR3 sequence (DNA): TGCAGCGTTGACGTAAGGGGGATGGATGAAAAACTGTTTTTT. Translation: CSVDVRGMDEKLFF.